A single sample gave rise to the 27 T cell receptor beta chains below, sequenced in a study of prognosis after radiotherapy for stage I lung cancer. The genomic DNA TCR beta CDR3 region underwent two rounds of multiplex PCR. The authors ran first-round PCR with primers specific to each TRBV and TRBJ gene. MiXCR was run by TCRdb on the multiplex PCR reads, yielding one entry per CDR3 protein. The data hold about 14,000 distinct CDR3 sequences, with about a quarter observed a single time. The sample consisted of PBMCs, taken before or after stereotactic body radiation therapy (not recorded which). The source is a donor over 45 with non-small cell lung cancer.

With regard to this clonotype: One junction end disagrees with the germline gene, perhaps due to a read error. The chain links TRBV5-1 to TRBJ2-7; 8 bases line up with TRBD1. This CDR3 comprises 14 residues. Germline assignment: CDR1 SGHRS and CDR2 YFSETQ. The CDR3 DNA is TGCGCAAGCAGCCCAAGACAGGGGAGGTACGAGCAGTACTTC. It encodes CASSPRQGRYEQYF.

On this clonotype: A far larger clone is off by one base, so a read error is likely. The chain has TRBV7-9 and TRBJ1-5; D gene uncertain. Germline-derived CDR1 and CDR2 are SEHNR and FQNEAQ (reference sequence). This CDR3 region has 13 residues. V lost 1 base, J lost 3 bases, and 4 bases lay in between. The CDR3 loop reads CASSLDHNQPQHF. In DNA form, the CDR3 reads TGTGCCAGCAGCTTAGACCACAATCAGCCCCAGCATTTT.

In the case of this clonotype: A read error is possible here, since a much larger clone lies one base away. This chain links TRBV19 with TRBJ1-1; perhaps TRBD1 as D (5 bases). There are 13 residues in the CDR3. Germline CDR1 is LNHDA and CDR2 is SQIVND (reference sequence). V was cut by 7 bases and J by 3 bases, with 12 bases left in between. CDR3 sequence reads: CASIQTVDTEAFF. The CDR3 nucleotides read TGTGCCAGTATCCAGACAGTCGACACTGAAGCTTTCTTT.

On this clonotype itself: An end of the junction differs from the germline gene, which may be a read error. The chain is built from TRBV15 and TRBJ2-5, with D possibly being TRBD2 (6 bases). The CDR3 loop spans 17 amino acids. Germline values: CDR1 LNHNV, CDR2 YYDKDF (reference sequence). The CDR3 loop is CSTSRDSAGWVQETQYF. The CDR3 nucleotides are TGTTCCACCAGCAGAGATTCGGCGGGATGGGTTCAAGAGACCCAGTACTTC. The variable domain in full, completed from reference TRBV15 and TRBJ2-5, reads DAMVIQNPRYQVTQFGKPVTLSCSQTLNHNVMYWYQQKSSQAPKLLFHYYDKDFNNEADTPDNFQSRRPNTSFCFLDIRSPGLGDTAMYLCSTSRDSAGWVQETQYFGPGTRLLVL.

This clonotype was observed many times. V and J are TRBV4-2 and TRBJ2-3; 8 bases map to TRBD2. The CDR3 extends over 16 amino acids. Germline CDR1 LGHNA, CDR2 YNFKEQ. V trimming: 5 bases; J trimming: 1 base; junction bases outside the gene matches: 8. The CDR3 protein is CASSFFAGGGTDTQYF. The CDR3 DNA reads TGTGCCAGCAGCTTCTTCGCGGGAGGCGGCACAGATACGCAGTATTTT.

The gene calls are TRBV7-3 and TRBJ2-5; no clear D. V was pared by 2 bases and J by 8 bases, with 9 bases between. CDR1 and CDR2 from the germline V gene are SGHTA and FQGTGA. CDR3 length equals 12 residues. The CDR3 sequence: CASSLGEVTQYF. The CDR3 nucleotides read TGTGCCAGCAGCTTAGGGGAAGTTACCCAGTACTTC. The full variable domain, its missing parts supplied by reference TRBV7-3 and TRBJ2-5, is GAGVSQTPSNKVTEKGKYVELRCDPISGHTALYWYRQSLGQGPEFLIYFQGTGAADDSGLPNDRFFAVRPEGSVSTLKIQRTERGDSAVYLCASSLGEVTQYFGPGTRLLVL.

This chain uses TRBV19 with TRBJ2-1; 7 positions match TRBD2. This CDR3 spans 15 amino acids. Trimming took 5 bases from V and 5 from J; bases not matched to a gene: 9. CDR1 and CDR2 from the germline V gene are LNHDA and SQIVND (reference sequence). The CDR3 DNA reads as TGTGCCAGTAGTTTGACTAGCTTGCACCACAATGAGCAGTTCTTC. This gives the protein CASSLTSLHHNEQFF. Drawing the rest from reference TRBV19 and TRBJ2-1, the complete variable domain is DGGITQSPKYLFRKEGQNVTLSCEQNLNHDAMYWYRQDPGQGLRLIYYSQIVNDFQKGDIAEGYSVSREKKESFPLTVTSAQKNPTAFYLCASSLTSLHHNEQFFGPGTRLTVL.

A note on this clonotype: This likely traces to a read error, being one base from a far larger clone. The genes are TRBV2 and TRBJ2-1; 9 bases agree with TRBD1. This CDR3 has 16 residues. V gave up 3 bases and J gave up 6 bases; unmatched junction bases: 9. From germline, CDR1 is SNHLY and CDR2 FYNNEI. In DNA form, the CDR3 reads TGTGCCAGCAGTGACCCCGGGACAGGGTGGCTCAATGAGCAGTTCTTC. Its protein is CASSDPGTGWLNEQFF.

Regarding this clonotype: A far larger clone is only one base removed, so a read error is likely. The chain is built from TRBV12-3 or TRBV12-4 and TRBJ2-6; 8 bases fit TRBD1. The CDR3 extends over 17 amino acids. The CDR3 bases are TGTGCCAGCAGTTACCGGGACAGGCTATCTGGGGACAACGTCCTGACTTTC. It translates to CASSYRDRLSGDNVLTF.

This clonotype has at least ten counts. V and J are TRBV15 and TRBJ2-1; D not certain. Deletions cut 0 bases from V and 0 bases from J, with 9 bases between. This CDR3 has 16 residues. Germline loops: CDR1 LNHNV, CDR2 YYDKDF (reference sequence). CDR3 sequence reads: CATSRDLLSSYNEQFF. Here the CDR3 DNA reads TGTGCCACCAGCAGAGATCTACTGAGCTCCTACAATGAGCAGTTCTTC. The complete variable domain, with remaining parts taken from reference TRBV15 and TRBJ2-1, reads DAMVIQNPRYQVTQFGKPVTLSCSQTLNHNVMYWYQQKSSQAPKLLFHYYDKDFNNEADTPDNFQSRRPNTSFCFLDIRSPGLGDTAMYLCATSRDLLSSYNEQFFGPGTRLTVL.

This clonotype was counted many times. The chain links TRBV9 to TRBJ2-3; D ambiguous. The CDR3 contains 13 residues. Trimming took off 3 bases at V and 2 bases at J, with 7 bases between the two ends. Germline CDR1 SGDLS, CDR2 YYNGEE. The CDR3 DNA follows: TGTGCCAGCAGCGACCGAATCACAGATACGCAGTATTTT. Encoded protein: CASSDRITDTQYF.

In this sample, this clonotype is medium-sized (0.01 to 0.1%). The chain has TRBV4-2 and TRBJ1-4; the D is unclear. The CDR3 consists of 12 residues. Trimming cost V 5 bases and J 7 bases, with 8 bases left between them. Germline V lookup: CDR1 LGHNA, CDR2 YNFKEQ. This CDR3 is CASSATGEKLFF. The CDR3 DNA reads TGTGCCAGCAGCGCCACGGGTGAAAAACTGTTTTTT.

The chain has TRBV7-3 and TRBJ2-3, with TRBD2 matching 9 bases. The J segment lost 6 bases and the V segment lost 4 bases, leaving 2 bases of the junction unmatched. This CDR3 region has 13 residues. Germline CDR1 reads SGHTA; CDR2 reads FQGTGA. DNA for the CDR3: TGTGCCAGCAGCTCGCGGGGGGGGGATACGCAGTATTTT. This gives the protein CASSSRGGDTQYF.

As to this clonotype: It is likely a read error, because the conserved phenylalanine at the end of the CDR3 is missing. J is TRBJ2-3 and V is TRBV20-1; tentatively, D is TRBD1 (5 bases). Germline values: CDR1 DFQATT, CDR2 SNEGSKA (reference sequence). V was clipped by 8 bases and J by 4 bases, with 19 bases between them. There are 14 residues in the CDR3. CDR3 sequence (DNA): TGCAGTCCTCGAGACGTAGGGGCATCAGATACGCAGTATCTT. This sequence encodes CSPRDVGASDTQYL.

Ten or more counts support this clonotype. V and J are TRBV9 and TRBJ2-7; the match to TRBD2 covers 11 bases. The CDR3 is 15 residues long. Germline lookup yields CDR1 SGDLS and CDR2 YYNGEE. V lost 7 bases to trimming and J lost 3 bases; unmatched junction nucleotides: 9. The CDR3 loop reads CASSRTSGPVYEQYF. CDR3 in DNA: TGTGCCAGCTCCAGGACTAGCGGGCCTGTCTACGAGCAGTACTTC.

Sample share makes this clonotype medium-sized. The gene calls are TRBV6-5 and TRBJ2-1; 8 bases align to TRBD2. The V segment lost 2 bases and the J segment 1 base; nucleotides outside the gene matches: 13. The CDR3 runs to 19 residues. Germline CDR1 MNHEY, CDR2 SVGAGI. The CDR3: CASSYNPLLLAASYNEQFF. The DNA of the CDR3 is TGTGCCAGCAGTTACAACCCCCTACTACTAGCGGCGTCCTACAATGAGCAGTTCTTC.

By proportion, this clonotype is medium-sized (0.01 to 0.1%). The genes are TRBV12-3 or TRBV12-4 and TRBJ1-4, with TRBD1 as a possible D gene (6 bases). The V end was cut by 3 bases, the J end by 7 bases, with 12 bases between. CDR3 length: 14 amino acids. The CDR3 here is CASSFTGFGEKLFF. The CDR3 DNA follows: TGTGCCAGCAGTTTTACAGGGTTCGGTGAAAAACTGTTTTTT.

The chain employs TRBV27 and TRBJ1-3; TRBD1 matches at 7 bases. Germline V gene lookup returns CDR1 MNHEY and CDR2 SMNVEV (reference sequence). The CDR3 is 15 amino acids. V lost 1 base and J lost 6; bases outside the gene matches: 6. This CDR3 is CASSLYRGSLNTIYF. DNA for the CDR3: TGTGCCAGCAGTTTATACAGGGGCTCTTTAAACACCATATATTTT.

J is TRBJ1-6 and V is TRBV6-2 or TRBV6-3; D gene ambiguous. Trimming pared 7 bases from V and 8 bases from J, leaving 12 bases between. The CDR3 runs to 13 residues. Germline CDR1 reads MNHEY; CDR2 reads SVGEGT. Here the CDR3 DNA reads TGTGCCAGCATGGCCAGGAGTTATTCACCCCTCCACTTT. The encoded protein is CASMARSYSPLHF.

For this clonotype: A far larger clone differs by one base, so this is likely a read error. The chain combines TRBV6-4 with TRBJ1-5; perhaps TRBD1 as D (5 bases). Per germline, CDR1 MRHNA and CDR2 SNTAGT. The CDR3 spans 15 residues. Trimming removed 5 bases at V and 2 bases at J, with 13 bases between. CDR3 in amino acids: CASSKDTSGNQPQHF. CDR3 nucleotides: TGTGCCAGCAGTAAGGACACCTCTGGCAATCAGCCCCAGCATTTT.

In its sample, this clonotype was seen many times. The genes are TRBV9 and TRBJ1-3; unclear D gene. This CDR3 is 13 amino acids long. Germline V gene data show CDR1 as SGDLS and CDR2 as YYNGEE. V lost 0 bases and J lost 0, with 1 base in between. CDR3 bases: TGTGCCAGCAGCGTAGCCTCTGGAAACACCATATATTTT. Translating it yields CASSVASGNTIYF.

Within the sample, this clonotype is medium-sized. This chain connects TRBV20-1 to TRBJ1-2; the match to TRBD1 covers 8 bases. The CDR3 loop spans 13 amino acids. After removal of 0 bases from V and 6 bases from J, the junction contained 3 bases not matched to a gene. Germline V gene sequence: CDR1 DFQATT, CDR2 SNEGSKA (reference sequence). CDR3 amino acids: CSARDQGADGYTF. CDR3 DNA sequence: TGCAGTGCTAGAGATCAGGGGGCTGATGGCTACACCTTC.

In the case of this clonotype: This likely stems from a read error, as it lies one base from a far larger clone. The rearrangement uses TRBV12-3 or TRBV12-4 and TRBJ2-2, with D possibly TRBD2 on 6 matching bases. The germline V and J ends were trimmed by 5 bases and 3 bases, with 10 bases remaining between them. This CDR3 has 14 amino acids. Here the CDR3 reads CASSETSYTGELFF. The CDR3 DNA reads TGTGCCAGCAGTGAAACTAGCTACACCGGGGAGCTGTTTTTT.

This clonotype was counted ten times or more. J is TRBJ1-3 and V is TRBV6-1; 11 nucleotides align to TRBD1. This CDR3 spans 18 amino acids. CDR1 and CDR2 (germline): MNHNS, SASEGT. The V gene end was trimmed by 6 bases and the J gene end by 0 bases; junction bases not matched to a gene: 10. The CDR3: CASRGQGARMDSGNTIYF. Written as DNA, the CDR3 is TGTGCCAGCAGAGGACAGGGGGCGCGGATGGACTCTGGAAACACCATATATTTT.

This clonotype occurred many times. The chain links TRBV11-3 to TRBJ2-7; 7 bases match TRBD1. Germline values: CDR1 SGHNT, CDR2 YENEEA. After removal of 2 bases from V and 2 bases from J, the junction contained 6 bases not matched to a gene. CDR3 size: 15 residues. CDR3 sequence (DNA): TGTGCCAGCAGCTTAAGGGCAGGGGGACCCTACGAGCAGTACTTC. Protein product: CASSLRAGGPYEQYF.

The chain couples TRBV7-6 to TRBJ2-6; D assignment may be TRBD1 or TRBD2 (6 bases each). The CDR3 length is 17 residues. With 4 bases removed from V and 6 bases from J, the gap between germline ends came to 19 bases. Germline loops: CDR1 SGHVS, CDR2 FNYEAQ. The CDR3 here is CASSSGPQGTVANVLTF. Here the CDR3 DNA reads TGTGCCAGCAGCTCGGGACCGCAGGGGACTGTGGCCAACGTCCTGACTTTC. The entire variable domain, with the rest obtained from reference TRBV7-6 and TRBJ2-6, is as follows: GAGVSQSPRYKVTKRGQDVALRCDPISGHVSLYWYRQALGQGPEFLTYFNYEAQQDKSGLPNDRFSAERPEGSISTLTIQRTEQRDSAMYRCASSSGPQGTVANVLTFGAGSRLTVL.

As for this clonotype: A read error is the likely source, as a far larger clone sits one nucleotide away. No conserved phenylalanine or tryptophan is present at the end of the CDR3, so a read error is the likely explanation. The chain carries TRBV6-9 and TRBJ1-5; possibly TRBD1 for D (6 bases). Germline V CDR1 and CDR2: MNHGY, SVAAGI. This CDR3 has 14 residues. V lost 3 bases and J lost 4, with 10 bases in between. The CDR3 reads CASSYGRGNQPQHL. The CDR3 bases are TGTGCCAGCAGTTACGGCAGGGGAAATCAGCCCCAGCATCTT.